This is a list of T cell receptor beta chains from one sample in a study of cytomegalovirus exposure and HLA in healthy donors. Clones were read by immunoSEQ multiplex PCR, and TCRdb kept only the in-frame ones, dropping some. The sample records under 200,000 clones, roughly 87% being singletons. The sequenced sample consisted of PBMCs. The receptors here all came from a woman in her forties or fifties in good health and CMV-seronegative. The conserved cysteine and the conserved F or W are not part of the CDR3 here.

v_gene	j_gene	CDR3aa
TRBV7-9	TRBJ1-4	ASSQTGTEKLF
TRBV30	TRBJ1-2	AWSTTQGVPWDGYT
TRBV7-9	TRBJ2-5	ASSRSLVGWTQY
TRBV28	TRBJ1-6	ASRRGYNSPLH
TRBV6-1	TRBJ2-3	ASSEAPSGGTDTQY
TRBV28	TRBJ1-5	ASSPMGQGRPQH
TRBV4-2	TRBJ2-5	ASSHPEGATQY
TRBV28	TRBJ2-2	ASSRPGGNTGELF
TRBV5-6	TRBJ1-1	ASSFNRNTEAF
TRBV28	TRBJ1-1	ASSPLIGRGFETEAF
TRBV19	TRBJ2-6	ASSPRTGGGSGANVLT
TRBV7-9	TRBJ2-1	ASSFGDSGRGYNEQF
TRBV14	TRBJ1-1	ASSQEAGLVAEAF
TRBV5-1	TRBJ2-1	ASSMGLAGANEQF
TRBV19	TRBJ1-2	ASSGVGYGYT
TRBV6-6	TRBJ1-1	ASSPKFVAF
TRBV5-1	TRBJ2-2	ASSFGGTNTGELF
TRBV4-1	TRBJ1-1	ASSQVPHRRNTEAF
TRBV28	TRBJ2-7	ASSPSGAASYEQY
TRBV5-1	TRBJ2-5	ASSLDGTGEETQY
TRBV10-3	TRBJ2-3	AISVLPGQGSTDTQY
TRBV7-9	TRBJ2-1	ASRSGLAGYNEQF
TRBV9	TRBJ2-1	ASSTRLEAYNEQF
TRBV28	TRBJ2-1	ASSLLTSNHEQF
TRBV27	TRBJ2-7	ASSSSWAGGIGQY
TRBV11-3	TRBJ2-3	ASSQGWRERPDTQY
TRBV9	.	ASSPGTGVYEQY
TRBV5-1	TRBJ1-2	ASSLTGQVNYGYT
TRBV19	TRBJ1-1	ASRTVHNAEAF
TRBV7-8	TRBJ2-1	ASSPIASGSYNEQF
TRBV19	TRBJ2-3	ASSIGRGTDTQY
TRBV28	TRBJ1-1	ASRNRVTATF
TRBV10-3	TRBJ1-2	AISEGQGSTIYGYT
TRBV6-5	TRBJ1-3	ASSYSLGGTIY
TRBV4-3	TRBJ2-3	ASSQRNRARADTQY
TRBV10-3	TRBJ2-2	AISGTGGSGSGTGELF
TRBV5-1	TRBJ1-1	ASSLMDRPNTEAF
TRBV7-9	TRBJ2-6	ASSGLLGANVLT
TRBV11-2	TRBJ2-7	ASSESSGSIHEQY
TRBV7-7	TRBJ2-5	ASSPGTSLETQY
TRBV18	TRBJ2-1	ASSPPDRDVWSYNEQF
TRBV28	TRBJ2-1	ASSFVQSTSSYNEQF
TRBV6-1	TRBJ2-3	ASSVQGAGTDTQY
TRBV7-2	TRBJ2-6	ASSDSRANVLT
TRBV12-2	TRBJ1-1	ASRSGTALNTEAF